These T cell receptor beta chains were read from a single sample in a study of radiotherapy plus CTLA-4 blockade in lung cancer. Produced via immunoSEQ multiplex PCR; TCRdb's table is partial and in-frame only. The data hold about 48,000 clones, with around 88% observed a single time. Sequenced here: peripheral blood, sampled from a patient treated with radiotherapy plus ipilimumab. These receptors were obtained from a human donor with non-small cell lung cancer that progressed on radiotherapy plus ipilimumab. Some clones in this sample may be carry-over from other donors' samples. CDR3s leave out the opening cysteine and the closing phenylalanine or tryptophan. A D gene is named only where the DNA matches it firmly.

D | V | CDR3
TRBD1 | TRBV5-6 | ASSLVEGARAEAF
. | TRBV18 | ASSLTGAQETQY
TRBD1 | TRBV6-5 | ASSDRDRGVNEQF
TRBD2 | TRBV5-4 | AGSWGLAGITDTQY
. | TRBV6-1 | ASSEGHVGRAF
TRBD2 | TRBV27 | ASSQGLAGVDTQY
. | TRBV11-2 | ASTPRTRGNEQF
. | TRBV2 | ASSGQARDYGYT
. | TRBV6-4 | ASSEGAGWNTEAF
TRBD1 | TRBV11-3 | ASSFDRDRYGYT
. | TRBV4-3 | ASSQDPRGEQF
. | TRBV28 | ASSLSPYEQY
TRBD2 | TRBV18 | ASSLMAGGGTGELF
TRBD2 | TRBV5-1 | ASSLMGLAATGELF
TRBD1 | TRBV6-5 | ASFDRDRGLHEQY
. | TRBV5-6 | ASTSQGRETQY
TRBD2 | TRBV5-1 | ASSFFSGGNNEQF
. | TRBV28 | ASQDRIGEKLF
TRBD2 | TRBV2 | ASRGLAFEQY
. | TRBV7-6 | ASSATGNTEAF
. | TRBV4-1 | ASSQEAGELFEQF
. | TRBV11-2 | ASSQQGEPQH
. | TRBV6-1 | ASTVGLPRDGYT
. | TRBV2 | ASKRDYGYT
TRBD2 | TRBV10-1 | ASSTTSGGIHNSYEQY
. | TRBV27 | ASTPWEGGSPLH
TRBD1 | TRBV27 | ASSLGTGGVGGYT
. | TRBV2 | ASKKEGTQH
. | TRBV5-1 | ASRSEGFNGEQY
TRBD1 | TRBV27 | ASSKPGQAFYGYT
TRBD1 | TRBV30 | AWSVWDREATEAF
. | TRBV10-2 | ASSDGASASYEQY
. | TRBV4-1 | ASSQVKGGAKDEQF
. | TRBV6-5 | ASSLAPFQETQY
. | TRBV7-8 | ASSLVLGQASNQPQH
. | TRBV10-3 | AISESFGVGAGKYEQY
. | TRBV11-2 | ASSFSSPKYEQY
TRBD2 | TRBV19 | ASKGRGVGQETQY
TRBD2 | TRBV6-4 | ASSGGTSGGTDTQY
TRBD2 | TRBV28 | ASSLRLAGDYEQF